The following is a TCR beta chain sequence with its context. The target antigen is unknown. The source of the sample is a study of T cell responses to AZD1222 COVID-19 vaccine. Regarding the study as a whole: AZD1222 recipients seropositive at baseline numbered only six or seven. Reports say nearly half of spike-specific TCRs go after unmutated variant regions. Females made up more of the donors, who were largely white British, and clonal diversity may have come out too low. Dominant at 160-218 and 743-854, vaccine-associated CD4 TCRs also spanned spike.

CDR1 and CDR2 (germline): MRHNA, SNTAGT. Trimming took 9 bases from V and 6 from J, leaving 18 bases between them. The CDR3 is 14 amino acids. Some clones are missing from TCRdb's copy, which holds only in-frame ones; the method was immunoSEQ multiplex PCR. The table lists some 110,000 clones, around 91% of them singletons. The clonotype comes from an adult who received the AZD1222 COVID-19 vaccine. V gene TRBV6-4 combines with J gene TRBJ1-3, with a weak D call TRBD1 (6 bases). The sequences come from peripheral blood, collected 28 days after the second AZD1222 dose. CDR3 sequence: CARQTQGNTNTIYF. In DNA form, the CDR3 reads TGTGCCAGGCAGACACAGGGAAACACAAACACCATATATTTT.